This T cell receptor (beta chain) comes out of a study of OX40 agonist ivuxolimab in advanced cancers. There are 12 residues in the CDR3. With 5 bases clipped from V and 6 bases from J, the junction kept 2 bases outside the gene matches. CDR1 is LNHDA, CDR2 SQIVND, per germline (reference sequence). TCRdb keeps only in-frame clones here, not all; method: immunoSEQ multiplex PCR. The repertoire holds 35,000 to 45,000 clones, with 70% to 90% as singletons. This receptor was identified in an adult with an advanced solid tumor such as melanoma, head and neck, liver or kidney cancer. The starting material was CD4+ or CD8+ T cells sorted from blood, obtained in a trial of the OX40 agonist ivuxolimab. This chain uses TRBV19 with TRBJ2-3; 7 bases line up with TRBD2. The CDR3 DNA follows: TGTGCCAGTAGTGCGGGAGTGGATACGCAGTATTTT. Translation: CASSAGVDTQYF.